The 22 T cell receptor beta chains presented below share a single source sample, sequenced in a study of lung T cells in sarcoidosis with Löfgren's syndrome. TCRdb processed the reads anew with MiXCR; each CDR3 protein has one entry. The sample consists of fewer than 25,000 distinct CDR3 sequences, approximately 22% of them appearing once. The specimen sequenced was CD4+ T cells from bronchoalveolar lavage. These receptors came from a human donor with sarcoidosis (Löfgren's syndrome or another form), or a control subject (not recorded which).

This clonotype was seen a few times. The chain recombines TRBV5-1 with TRBJ2-3; the match to TRBD2 covers 11 bases. Germline CDR1 is SGHRS and CDR2 is YFSETQ. The CDR3 sequence is 16 residues long. V lost 2 bases to trimming and J lost 0 bases; unmatched junction nucleotides: 2. CDR3: CASSLTSGSSTDTQYF. The CDR3, as DNA: TGCGCCAGCAGCTTAACTAGCGGGAGTAGCACAGATACGCAGTATTTT.

This clonotype was seen only a few times. V gene TRBV5-1 combines with J gene TRBJ2-3; 7 bases are shared with TRBD2. The CDR3 loop spans 14 amino acids. Losses at the gene ends were 1 base for V and 1 base for J; bases not matched to a gene: 0. Germline CDR1 SGHRS, CDR2 YFSETQ. The CDR3 spells CASSLTSGTDTQYF. CDR3 DNA sequence: TGCGCCAGCAGCTTGACTAGCGGCACAGATACGCAGTATTTT.

About this clonotype itself: Given a much more abundant clone one base away, this may be a read error. The genes are TRBV7-4 and TRBJ1-5; D may be TRBD1 (6 bases). Trimming left V 8 bases short and J 3 bases short, with 26 bases between. Germline V gene data show CDR1 as SGHVT and CDR2 as SQSDAQ. The CDR3 is 18 amino acids. CDR3 loop: CASRNQLGSTGSNQPQHF. Here the CDR3 DNA reads TGTGCCAGCCGTAATCAGCTTGGTTCTACAGGGTCCAATCAGCCCCAGCATTTT.

This clonotype showed up many times. The V call is TRBV7-2, the J call TRBJ2-1, with TRBD2 matching 11 bases. V dropped 7 bases and J dropped 8; count of bases not matched to a gene: 13. Germline CDR1 reads SGHTA; CDR2 reads FQGNSA. There are 16 residues in the CDR3. CDR3 in amino acids: CASTLKLAGVGDEQFF. In DNA form, the CDR3 reads TGTGCCAGCACCCTCAAACTAGCGGGAGTAGGGGATGAGCAGTTCTTC.

Ten or more counts support this clonotype. V usage is TRBV5-4 and J usage is TRBJ1-1; perhaps TRBD1 as D (5 bases). Germline CDR1 and CDR2: SGHNT and YYREEE (reference sequence). This CDR3 is built from 13 residues. V was trimmed by 3 bases and J by 1 base, leaving 7 bases between them. The CDR3 region is CASSWDANTEAFF. The CDR3 DNA follows: TGTGCCAGCAGCTGGGACGCGAACACTGAAGCTTTCTTT.

This clonotype appeared a few times. V is TRBV14 and J is TRBJ2-1; no reliable D call. This CDR3 spans 15 amino acids. V was clipped by 2 bases and J by 6 bases, with 14 bases between them. Germline V lookup: CDR1 SGHDN, CDR2 FVKESK. In DNA form, the CDR3 reads TGTGCCAGCAGCCAAATTTATGGTTCAGGCAATGAGCAGTTCTTC. This gives the protein CASSQIYGSGNEQFF.

Many counts were recorded for this clonotype. The CDR3 DNA reads TGTGCCAGCAGCTTAGATAGTCAGCCCCAGCATTTT. Its protein is CASSLDSQPQHF. The chain recombines TRBV7-2 with TRBJ1-5; D is uncertain. The V and J ends lost 1 base and 6 bases respectively, with 4 bases between them. CDR3 size: 12 residues. The germline V gene has CDR1 SGHTA and CDR2 FQGNSA. The full variable domain, with the rest looked up from reference TRBV7-2 and TRBJ1-5, is GAGVSQSPSNKVTEKGKDVELRCDPISGHTALYWYRQSLGQGLEFLIYFQGNSAPDKSGLPSDRFSAERTGGSVSTLTIQRTQQEDSAVYLCASSLDSQPQHFGDGTRLSIL.

By sample share, this clonotype is medium-sized (0.01 to 0.1%). This chain joins TRBV15 and TRBJ1-5; no definite D call. The CDR3 is 16 residues long. Trimming left V 5 bases short and J 3 bases short, with 17 bases between. Germline CDR1 LNHNV, CDR2 YYDKDF (reference sequence). The DNA for the CDR3 is TGTGCCACCAGCCTACACATGGGAGCTAACAATCAGCCCCAGCATTTT. Translated: CATSLHMGANNQPQHF.

With respect to this clonotype: It may be a read error: a sequence one base away is much more abundant. The chain combines TRBV4-1 with TRBJ2-1; 10 bases fit TRBD2. This CDR3 comprises 17 residues. Germline loops: CDR1 MGHRA, CDR2 YSYEKL. The CDR3 DNA follows: TGCGCCACCAGCCAAGGACTAGCGGCACTCTCCTACAATGAGCAGTTCTTC. It specifies CATSQGLAALSYNEQFF.

Concerning this clonotype: A read error may explain this, as a much larger clone is one base away. The chain couples TRBV6-2 or TRBV6-3 to TRBJ2-3; the match to TRBD2 covers 8 bases. In germline, CDR1 is MNHEY, CDR2 SVGEGT. CDR3 length: 15 amino acids. V lost 5 bases to trimming and J lost 0 bases; unmatched junction nucleotides: 4. CDR3 bases: TGTGCCAGCAGTCCGCGGGGGGCTAGCACAGATACGCAGTATTTT. Its protein is CASSPRGASTDTQYF.

A word on this clonotype: A single base separates this from a much larger clone, so it may be a read error. CDR3 protein: CASTLWRQPQHF. The CDR3 DNA follows: TGTGCCAGCACCCTGTGGAGACAGCCCCAGCATTTT. The chain couples TRBV12-3 or TRBV12-4 to TRBJ1-5; no firm D call. The CDR3 spans 12 residues. The V and J ends lost 7 bases and 7 bases respectively, with 11 bases between them.

This clonotype was recorded at least ten times. J is TRBJ2-1 and V is TRBV20-1; D call uncertain. The CDR3 length is 16 residues. V was clipped by 3 bases and J by 4 bases, with 19 bases between them. The V gene's germline CDR1 is DFQATT and CDR2 SNEGSKA (reference sequence). CDR3 coding DNA: TGCAGTGCTAGCCCCGGACGTGCCGAGGCGTACAATGAGCAGTTCTTC. Amino acid sequence: CSASPGRAEAYNEQFF.

The chain is built from TRBV5-4 and TRBJ2-3; D possibly uses TRBD1 or TRBD2 (6 bases each). V dropped 4 bases and J dropped 3 bases, with 15 bases sitting between them. This CDR3 is 15 amino acids long. The germline V gene has CDR1 SGHNT and CDR2 YYREEE (reference sequence). In DNA form, the CDR3 reads TGTGCCAGCAGCCCGAAGGGGGGAGGAACAGATACGCAGTATTTT. Encoded protein: CASSPKGGGTDTQYF.

The V call is TRBV5-4, the J call TRBJ2-3; weak D call: TRBD1 (5 bases). Trimming shortened V by 2 bases and J by 4 bases, and 8 bases separated the two germline ends. Germline V gene data show CDR1 as SGHNT and CDR2 as YYREEE (reference sequence). This CDR3 is built from 13 residues. DNA for the CDR3: TGTGCCAGCAGCTTTTGGGGCTCAGATACGCAGTATTTT. Translating gives CASSFWGSDTQYF.

This clonotype was observed many times. This chain connects TRBV11-1 to TRBJ1-1; D call uncertain. There are 13 residues in the CDR3. V lost 5 bases and J lost 4, with 11 bases in between. The germline V gene has CDR1 SGHAT and CDR2 FQDESV (reference sequence). CDR3 sequence: CASSPRRGTEAFF. The DNA for the CDR3 is TGTGCCAGCAGCCCCCGGCGGGGCACTGAAGCTTTCTTT.

CDR3 loop: CASSLVVDSATNEKLFF. The CDR3 DNA reads as TGTGCCAGCAGCTTGGTAGTGGACTCAGCAACTAATGAAAAACTGTTTTTT. This chain joins TRBV5-4 and TRBJ1-4; D unresolved. V was clipped by 0 bases and J by 0 bases, with 12 bases between them. The germline V gene has CDR1 SGHNT and CDR2 YYREEE (reference sequence). This CDR3 is built from 17 residues.

Comments on this clonotype: A much larger clone differs by one base, so this may be a read error. The rearrangement joins TRBV12-3 or TRBV12-4 to TRBJ1-5; D call uncertain. The V end was cut by 5 bases, the J end by 3 bases, with 5 bases between. This CDR3 has 12 amino acids. CDR3 sequence (DNA): TGTGCCAGCAGTACAGACAATCAGCCCCAGCATTTT. It yields the protein CASSTDNQPQHF.

Ten or more counts support this clonotype. V gene TRBV7-9 combines with J gene TRBJ2-5, with D possibly being TRBD1 (6 bases). CDR3 size: 15 residues. V lost 1 base and J 2 bases, leaving 11 bases between the germline ends. Per germline, CDR1 SEHNR and CDR2 FQNEAQ (reference sequence). CDR3 nucleotides: TGTGCCAGCAGCTTAGATCTAGGACAGCAAGAGACCCAGTACTTC. The encoded protein is CASSLDLGQQETQYF. The entire variable domain, with the rest obtained from reference TRBV7-9 and TRBJ2-5, is as follows: DTGVSQNPRHKITKRGQNVTFRCDPISEHNRLYWYRQTLGQGPEFLTYFQNEAQLEKSRLLSDRFSAERPKGSFSTLEIQRTEQGDSAMYLCASSLDLGQQETQYFGPGTRLLVL.

This clonotype was counted many times. The chain combines TRBV6-1 with TRBJ2-5, with D maybe TRBD2 (6 bases). The germline V gene encodes CDR1 MNHNS and CDR2 SASEGT. This CDR3 is 15 amino acids long. Trimming shortened V by 5 bases and J by 4 bases, and 17 bases separated the two germline ends. The CDR3 sequence: CASSLMGGGRETQYF. CDR3 nucleotides: TGTGCCAGCAGTTTGATGGGGGGAGGAAGAGAGACCCAGTACTTC.

The chain employs TRBV6-9 and TRBJ2-5, with D tentatively TRBD2 (6 bases). The CDR3 length is 14 residues. Trimming cost V 3 bases and J 2 bases, with 10 bases left between them. CDR1 is MNHGY and CDR2 is SVAAGI in the germline V gene. The CDR3 here is CASSYGGGQETQYF. The CDR3 DNA sequence: TGTGCCAGCAGTTACGGGGGAGGACAAGAGACCCAGTACTTC.

This clonotype was seen many times. The chain joins TRBV11-2 to TRBJ2-1, with 12 bases lining up with TRBD2. Germline V gene lookup returns CDR1 SGHAT and CDR2 FQNNGV. With V trimmed by 4 bases and J by 0 bases, 4 bases remained unmatched. The length of the CDR3 is 17 residues. DNA for the CDR3: TGTGCCAGCAGCTCCAGGGGACTAGCGGGCTCCTACAATGAGCAGTTCTTC. It specifies CASSSRGLAGSYNEQFF.

At least ten counts were recorded for this clonotype. The CDR3 sequence: CASSLGRREGYEQYF. DNA for the CDR3: TGTGCCAGCAGCTTAGGAAGGCGGGAGGGGTACGAGCAGTACTTC. V usage is TRBV7-8 and J usage is TRBJ2-7; 9 bases map to TRBD2. With 1 base clipped from V and 4 bases from J, the junction kept 5 bases outside the gene matches. The V gene's germline CDR1 is SGHVS and CDR2 FQNEAQ. This CDR3 region has 15 residues.